This T cell receptor (beta chain) was recovered during a study of blood T cell repertoires in COVID-19. Study-wide background: There were acute and convalescent COVID-19 samples, and they came from the United States, Italy and Spain. PBMCs, B-cell-depleted T cells, or T cells were the source of the cDNA or gDNA that made up the material.

As processed by the authors: Researchers report that nucleated cell counts were estimated from reference gene primer amplification. Repertoires were generated with immunoSEQ multiplex PCR, while TCRdb's copy carries only in-frame clones and drops some. V, J and clone size reflect that table, while D and trimming were determined from the DNA. Of 90,000 to 150,000 clones listed, 70% to 80% are singletons. The V end was cut by 7 bases, the J end by 5 bases, with 24 bases between. There are 16 residues in the CDR3. CDR1 MDHEN and CDR2 SYDVKM come from the germline V gene. V gene TRBV28 combines with J gene TRBJ2-7, with a weak D call TRBD2 (6 bases). The TCR sequence derives from a man in his fifties with acute or convalescent COVID-19. The specimen sequenced was peripheral blood. CDR3 residues: CASNKSGWRESHEQYF. The CDR3 nucleotides are TGTGCCAGCAACAAATCGGGTTGGCGGGAATCCCACGAGCAGTACTTC.